Only one count was recorded for the clone carrying this TCR beta chain. The germline CDR1 and CDR2 sequences are SNHLY and FYNNEI. With 6 bases clipped from V and 4 bases from J, the junction kept 5 bases outside the gene matches. This CDR3 comprises 15 residues. The data belong to a study of technical replicates of blood from a handful of donors. Sequenced by immunoSEQ multiplex PCR; TCRdb stores in-frame clones only, minus some. The sample carries 100,000 or so clones, 90% to 97% recorded once. Material for sequencing was T cells isolated from PBMCs. The chain recombines TRBV2 with TRBJ2-3; 12 positions match TRBD2. The receptor was derived from a human donor in good health. CDR3 in DNA: TGTGCCAGCAGGGCGACTAGCGGGAGCCCAGATACGCAGTATTTT. Translated: CASRATSGSPDTQYF.